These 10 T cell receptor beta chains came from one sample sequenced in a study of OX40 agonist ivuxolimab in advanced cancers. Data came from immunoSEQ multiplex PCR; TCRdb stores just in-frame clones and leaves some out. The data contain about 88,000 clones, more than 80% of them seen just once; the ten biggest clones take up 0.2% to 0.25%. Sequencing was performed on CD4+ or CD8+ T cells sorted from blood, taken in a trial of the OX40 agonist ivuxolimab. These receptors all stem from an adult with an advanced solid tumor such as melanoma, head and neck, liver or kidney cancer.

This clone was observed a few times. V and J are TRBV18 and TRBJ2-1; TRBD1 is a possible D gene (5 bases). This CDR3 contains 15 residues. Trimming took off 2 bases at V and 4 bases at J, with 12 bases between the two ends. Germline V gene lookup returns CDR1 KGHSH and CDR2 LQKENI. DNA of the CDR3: TGTGCCAGCTCACCATCGGTAGGGGTTTACAATGAGCAGTTCTTC. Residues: CASSPSVGVYNEQFF.

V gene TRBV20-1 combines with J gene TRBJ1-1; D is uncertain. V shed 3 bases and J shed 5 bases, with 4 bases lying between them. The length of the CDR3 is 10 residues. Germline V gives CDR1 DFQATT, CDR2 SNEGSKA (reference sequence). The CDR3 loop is CSARFTEAFF. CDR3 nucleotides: TGCAGTGCTAGGTTTACTGAAGCTTTCTTT.

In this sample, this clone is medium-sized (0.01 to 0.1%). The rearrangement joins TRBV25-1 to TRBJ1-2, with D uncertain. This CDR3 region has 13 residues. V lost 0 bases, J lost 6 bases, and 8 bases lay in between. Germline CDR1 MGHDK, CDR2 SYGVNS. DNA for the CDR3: TGTGCCAGCAGTGAATACTGGGAGGATGGCTACACCTTC. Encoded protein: CASSEYWEDGYTF.

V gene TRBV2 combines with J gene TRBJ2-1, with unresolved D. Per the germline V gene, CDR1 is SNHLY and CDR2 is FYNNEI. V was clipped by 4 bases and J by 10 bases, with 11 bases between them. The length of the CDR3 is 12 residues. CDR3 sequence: CASSGLAVEQFF. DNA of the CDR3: TGTGCCAGCAGTGGGCTGGCGGTGGAGCAGTTCTTC.

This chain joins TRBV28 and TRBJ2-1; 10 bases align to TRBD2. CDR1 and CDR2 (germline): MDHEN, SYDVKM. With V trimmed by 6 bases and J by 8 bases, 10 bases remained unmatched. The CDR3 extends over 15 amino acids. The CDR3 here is CASSDPGLASDEQFF. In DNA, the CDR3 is TGTGCCAGCAGCGACCCGGGACTAGCGAGCGATGAGCAGTTCTTC.

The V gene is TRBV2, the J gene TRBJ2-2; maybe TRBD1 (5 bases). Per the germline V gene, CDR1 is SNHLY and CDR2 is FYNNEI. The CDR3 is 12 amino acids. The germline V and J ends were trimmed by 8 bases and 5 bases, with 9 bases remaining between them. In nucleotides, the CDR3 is TGTGCCAGCTCTTGGACAACCGGGGAGCTGTTTTTT. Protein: CASSWTTGELFF.

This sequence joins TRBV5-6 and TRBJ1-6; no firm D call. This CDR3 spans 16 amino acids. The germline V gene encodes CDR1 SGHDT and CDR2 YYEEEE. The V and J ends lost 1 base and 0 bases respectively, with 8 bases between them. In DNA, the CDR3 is TGTGCCAGCAGCTTGACAGCCCGCTCCTATAATTCACCCCTCCACTTT. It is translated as CASSLTARSYNSPLHF.

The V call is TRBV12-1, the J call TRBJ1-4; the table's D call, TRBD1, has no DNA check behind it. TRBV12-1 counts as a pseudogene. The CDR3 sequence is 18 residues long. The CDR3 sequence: CASSFQPGRGPTNEKLFF. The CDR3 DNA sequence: TGTGCCAGCAGCTTTCAACCAGGAAGGGGGCCGACTAATGAAAAACTGTTTTTT.

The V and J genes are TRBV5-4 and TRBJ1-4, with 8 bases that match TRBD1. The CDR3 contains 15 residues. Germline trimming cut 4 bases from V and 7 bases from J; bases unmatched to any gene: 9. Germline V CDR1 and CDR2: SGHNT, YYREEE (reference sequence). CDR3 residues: CASSRDRGLSEKLFF. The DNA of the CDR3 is TGTGCCAGCAGCCGCGACAGGGGTTTGTCTGAAAAACTGTTTTTT.

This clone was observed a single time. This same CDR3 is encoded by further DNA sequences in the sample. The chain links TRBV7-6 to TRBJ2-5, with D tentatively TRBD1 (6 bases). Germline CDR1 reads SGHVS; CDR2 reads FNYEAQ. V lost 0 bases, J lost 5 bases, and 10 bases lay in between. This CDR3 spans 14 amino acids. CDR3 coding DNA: TGTGCCAGCAGCTTAGCGGGACATTCGGAGACCCAGTACTTC. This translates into CASSLAGHSETQYF. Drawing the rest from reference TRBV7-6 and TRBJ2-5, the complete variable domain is GAGVSQSPRYKVTKRGQDVALRCDPISGHVSLYWYRQALGQGPEFLTYFNYEAQQDKSGLPNDRFSAERPEGSISTLTIQRTEQRDSAMYRCASSLAGHSETQYFGPGTRLLVL.